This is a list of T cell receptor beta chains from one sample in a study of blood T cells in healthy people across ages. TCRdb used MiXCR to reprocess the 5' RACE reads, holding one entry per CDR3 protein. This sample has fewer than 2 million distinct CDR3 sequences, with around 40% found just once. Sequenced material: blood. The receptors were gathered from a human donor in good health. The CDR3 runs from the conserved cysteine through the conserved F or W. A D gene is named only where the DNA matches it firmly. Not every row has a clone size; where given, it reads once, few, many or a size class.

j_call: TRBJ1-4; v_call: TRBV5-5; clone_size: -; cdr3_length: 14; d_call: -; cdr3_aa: CASSLAGSGEKLFF; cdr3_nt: TGTGCCAGCAGCTTGGCAGGGTCGGGAGAAAAACTGTTTTTT
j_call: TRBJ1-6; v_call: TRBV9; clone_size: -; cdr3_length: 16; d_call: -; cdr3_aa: CASSVATQGWNSPLHF; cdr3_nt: TGTGCCAGCAGCGTAGCTACTCAGGGGTGGAATTCACCCCTCCACTTT
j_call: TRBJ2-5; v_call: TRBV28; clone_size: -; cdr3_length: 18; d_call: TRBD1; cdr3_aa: CASNNQGAYSIFQETQYF; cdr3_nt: TGTGCCAGCAATAACCAGGGGGCCTACTCCATTTTCCAAGAGACCCAGTACTTC
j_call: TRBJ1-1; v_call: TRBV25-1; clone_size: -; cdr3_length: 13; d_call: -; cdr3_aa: CASIRGGGTEAFF; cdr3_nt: TGTGCCAGCATCCGGGGTGGGGGAACTGAAGCTTTCTTT
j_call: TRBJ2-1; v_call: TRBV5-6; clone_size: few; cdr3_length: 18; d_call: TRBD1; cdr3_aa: CASSSQGVGLLGYNEQFF; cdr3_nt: TGTGCCAGCAGCTCACAGGGGGTTGGCCTCCTCGGGTACAATGAGCAGTTCTTC
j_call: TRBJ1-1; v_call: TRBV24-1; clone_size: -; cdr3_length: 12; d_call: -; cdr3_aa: CATSDSGTEAFF; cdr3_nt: TGTGCCACCAGTGACTCTGGAACTGAAGCTTTCTTT
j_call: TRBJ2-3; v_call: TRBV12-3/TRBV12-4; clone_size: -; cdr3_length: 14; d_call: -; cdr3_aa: CASSFPGSEDAQYF; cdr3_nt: TGTGCCAGCAGTTTCCCTGGGAGCGAAGATGCGCAGTATTTT
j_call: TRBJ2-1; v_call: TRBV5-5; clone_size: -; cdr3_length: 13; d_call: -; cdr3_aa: CASSLAALQREFF; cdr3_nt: TGTGCCAGCAGCTTGGCAGCGCTACAGAGGGAGTTCTTC
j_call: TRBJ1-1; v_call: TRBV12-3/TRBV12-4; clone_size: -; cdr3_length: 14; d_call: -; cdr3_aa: CASSPGRGGTEAFF; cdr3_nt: TGTGCCAGCAGTCCCGGGAGGGGCGGCACTGAAGCTTTCTTT
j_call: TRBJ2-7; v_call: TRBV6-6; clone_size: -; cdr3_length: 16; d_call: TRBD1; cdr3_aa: CASKTGETEESYEQDF; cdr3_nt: TGTGCCAGCAAGACAGGGGAGACCGAGGAATCCTACGAGCAGGACTTC
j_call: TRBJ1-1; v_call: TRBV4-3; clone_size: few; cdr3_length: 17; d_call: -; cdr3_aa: CASSLVPTVTGNTEAFF; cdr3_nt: TGCGCCAGCAGCCTAGTGCCCACTGTGACAGGGAACACTGAAGCTTTCTTT
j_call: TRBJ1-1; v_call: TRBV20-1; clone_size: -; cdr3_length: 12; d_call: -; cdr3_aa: CSASWGNTEAFF; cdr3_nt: TGCAGTGCTAGTTGGGGAAACACTGAAGCTTTCTTT
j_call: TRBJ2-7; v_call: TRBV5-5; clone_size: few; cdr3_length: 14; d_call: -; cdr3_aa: CASSIPTGTYEQYF; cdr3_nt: TGTGCCAGCAGCATCCCGACAGGAACTTACGAGCAGTACTTC
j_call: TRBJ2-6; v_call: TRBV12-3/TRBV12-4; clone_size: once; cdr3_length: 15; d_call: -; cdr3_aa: CASSIRVSGTNVLTF; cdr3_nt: TGTGCCAGCAGTATTCGGGTCTCTGGGACCAACGTCCTGACTTTC
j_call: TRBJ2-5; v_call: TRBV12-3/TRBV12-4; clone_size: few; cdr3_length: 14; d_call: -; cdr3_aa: CASSRGRVKETQYF; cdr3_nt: TGTGCCAGCAGTCGGGGACGGGTCAAAGAGACCCAGTACTTC
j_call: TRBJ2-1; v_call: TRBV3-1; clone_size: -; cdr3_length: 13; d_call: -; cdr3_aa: CASSQVGSGEQFF; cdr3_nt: TGTGCCAGCAGCCAAGTTGGTTCCGGAGAGCAGTTCTTC
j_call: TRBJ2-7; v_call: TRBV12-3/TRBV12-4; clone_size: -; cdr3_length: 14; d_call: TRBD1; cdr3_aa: CASSFRDRYNEQYF; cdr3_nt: TGTGCCAGCAGTTTCCGGGACAGATACAATGAGCAGTACTTC
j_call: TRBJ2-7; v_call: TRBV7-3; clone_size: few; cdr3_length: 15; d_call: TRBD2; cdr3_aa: CVSSSSAGGTYEQYF; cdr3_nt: TGTGTCAGCAGCTCCTCAGCGGGGGGGACCTACGAGCAGTACTTC
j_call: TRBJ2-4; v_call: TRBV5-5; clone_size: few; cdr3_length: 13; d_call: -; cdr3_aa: CASSSGPMGEQYF; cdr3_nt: TGTGCCAGCAGCTCCGGGCCAATGGGGGAGCAGTACTTC
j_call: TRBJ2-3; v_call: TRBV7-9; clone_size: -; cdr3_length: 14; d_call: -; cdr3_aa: CASNSVVATDTQYF; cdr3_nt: TGTGCCAGCAACTCTGTCGTCGCTACAGATACGCAGTATTTT
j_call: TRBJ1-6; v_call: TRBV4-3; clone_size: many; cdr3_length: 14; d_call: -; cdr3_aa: CASSQGLNNSPLHF; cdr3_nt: TGCGCCAGCAGCCAAGGGCTGAATAATTCACCCCTCCACTTT
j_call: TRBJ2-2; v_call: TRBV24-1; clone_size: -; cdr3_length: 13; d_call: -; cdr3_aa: CATSSTNTGELFF; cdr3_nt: TGTGCCACCAGCTCTACGAACACCGGGGAGCTGTTTTTT
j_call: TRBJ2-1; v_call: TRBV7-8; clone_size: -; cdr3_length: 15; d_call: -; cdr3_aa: CAGSLGPGPNNEQFF; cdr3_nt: TGTGCCGGCAGCTTAGGTCCCGGGCCCAACAATGAGCAGTTCTTC
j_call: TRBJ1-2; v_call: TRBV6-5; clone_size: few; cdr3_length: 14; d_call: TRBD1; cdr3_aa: CASSRDSRNYGYTF; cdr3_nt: TGTGCCAGCAGTCGGGACAGCCGGAACTATGGCTACACCTTC
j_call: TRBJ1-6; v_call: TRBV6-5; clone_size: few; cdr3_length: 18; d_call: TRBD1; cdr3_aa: CASSYYPPGGEDNSPLHF; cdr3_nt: TGTGCCAGCAGTTACTATCCTCCAGGGGGCGAGGATAATTCACCCCTCCACTTT
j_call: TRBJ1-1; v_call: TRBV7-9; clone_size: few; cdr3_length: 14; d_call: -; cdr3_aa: CASSSGLLNTEAFF; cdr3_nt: TGTGCCAGCAGTTCCGGGTTGCTTAACACTGAAGCTTTCTTT
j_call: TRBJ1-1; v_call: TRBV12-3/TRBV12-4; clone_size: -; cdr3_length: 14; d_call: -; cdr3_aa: CASRGGGMNTEAFF; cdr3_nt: TGTGCCAGCCGGGGGGGTGGAATGAACACTGAAGCTTTCTTT
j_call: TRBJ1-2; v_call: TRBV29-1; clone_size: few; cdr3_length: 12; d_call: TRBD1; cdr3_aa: CSASQGIYGYTF; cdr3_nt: TGCAGCGCCTCACAGGGGATCTATGGCTACACCTTC
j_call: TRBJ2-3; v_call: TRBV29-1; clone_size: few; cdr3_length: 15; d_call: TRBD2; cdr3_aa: CSVEGRLAGDRKQYF; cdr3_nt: TGCAGCGTTGAAGGGAGGCTAGCGGGAGACCGGAAGCAGTATTTT
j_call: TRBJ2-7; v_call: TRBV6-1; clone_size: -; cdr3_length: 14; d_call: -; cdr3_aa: CASSEWGISYEQYF; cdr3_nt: TGTGCCAGCAGTGAATGGGGTATCTCCTACGAGCAGTACTTC
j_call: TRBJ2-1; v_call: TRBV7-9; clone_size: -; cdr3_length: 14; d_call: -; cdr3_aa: CASSLSPTVDEQFF; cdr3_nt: TGTGCCAGCAGCTTATCGCCTACGGTCGATGAGCAGTTCTTC
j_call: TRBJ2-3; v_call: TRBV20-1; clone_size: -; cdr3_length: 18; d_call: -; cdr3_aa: CSARPDLPLRSEGDTQYF; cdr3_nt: TGCAGTGCTCGCCCCGACCTTCCCCTCCGCTCGGAAGGAGATACGCAGTATTTT
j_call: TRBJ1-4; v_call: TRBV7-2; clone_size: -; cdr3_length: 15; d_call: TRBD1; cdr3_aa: CASSGPTGGNEKLFF; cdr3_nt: TGTGCCAGCAGCGGCCCGACAGGGGGAAATGAAAAACTGTTTTTT
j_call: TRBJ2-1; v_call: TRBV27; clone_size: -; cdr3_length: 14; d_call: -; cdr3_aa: CASSLGLSYGEQFF; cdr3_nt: TGTGCCAGCAGTTTAGGGCTATCCTACGGGGAGCAGTTCTTC
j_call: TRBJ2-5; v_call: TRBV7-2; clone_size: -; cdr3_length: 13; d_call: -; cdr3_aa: CASSLRIGETQYF; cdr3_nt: TGTGCCAGCAGCTTACGGATCGGAGAGACCCAGTACTTC
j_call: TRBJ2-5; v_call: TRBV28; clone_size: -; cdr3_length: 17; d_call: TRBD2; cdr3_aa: CANSYGTSGLGQETQYF; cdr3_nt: TGTGCCAACAGTTATGGGACTAGCGGGTTAGGACAAGAGACCCAGTACTTC
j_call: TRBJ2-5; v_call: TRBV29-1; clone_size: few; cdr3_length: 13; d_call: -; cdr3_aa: CSVEGGVDETQYF; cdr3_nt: TGCAGCGTTGAAGGAGGAGTGGATGAGACCCAGTACTTC
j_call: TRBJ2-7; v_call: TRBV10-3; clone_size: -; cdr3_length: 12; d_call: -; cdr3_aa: CAFGTDTYEQYF; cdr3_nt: TGTGCCTTCGGGACGGATACCTACGAGCAGTACTTC
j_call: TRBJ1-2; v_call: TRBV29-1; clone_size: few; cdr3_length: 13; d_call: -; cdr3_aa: CSVDPIQAYGYTF; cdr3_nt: TGCAGCGTAGACCCGATTCAGGCATATGGCTACACCTTC
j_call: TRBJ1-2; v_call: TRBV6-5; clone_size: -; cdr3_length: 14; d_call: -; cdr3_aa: CASSYNPDGYGYTF; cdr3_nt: TGTGCCAGCAGTTACAATCCGGATGGCTATGGCTACACCTTC
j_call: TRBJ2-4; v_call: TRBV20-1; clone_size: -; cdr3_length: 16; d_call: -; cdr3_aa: CSAEGDSFLAKNIQYF; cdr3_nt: TGCAGTGCCGAGGGAGACAGCTTTTTAGCCAAAAACATTCAGTACTTC
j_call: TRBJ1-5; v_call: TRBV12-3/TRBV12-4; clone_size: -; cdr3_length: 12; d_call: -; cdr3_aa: CASTLEDQPQHF; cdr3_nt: TGTGCCAGCACCCTGGAGGATCAGCCCCAGCATTTT
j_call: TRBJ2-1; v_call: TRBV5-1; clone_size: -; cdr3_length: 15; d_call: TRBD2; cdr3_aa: CASRVTSGDDNEQFF; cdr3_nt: TGCGCCAGCAGAGTGACTAGCGGGGACGACAATGAGCAGTTCTTC
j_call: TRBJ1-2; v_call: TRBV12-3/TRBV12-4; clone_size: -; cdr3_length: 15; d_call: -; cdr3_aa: CASSHSSGKGDGYTF; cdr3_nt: TGTGCCAGCAGTCATTCCTCGGGCAAGGGAGATGGCTACACCTTC
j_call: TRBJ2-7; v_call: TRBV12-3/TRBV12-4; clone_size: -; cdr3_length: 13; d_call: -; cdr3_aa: CASSPGWPYEQYF; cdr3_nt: TGTGCCAGCAGTCCGGGGTGGCCCTACGAGCAGTACTTC
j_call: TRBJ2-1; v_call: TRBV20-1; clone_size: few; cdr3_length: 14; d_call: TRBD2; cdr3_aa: CSARDGLAANEQFF; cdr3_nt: TGCAGTGCTAGAGACGGGCTAGCGGCCAATGAGCAGTTCTTC
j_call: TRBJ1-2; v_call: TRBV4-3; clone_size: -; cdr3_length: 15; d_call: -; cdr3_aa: CASSQEVVQAYGYTF; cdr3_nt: TGCGCCAGCAGCCAAGAGGTGGTACAGGCCTATGGCTACACCTTC
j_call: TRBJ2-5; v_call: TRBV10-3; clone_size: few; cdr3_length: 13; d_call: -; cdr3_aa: CATRLGPQETQYF; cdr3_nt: TGTGCCACACGACTAGGCCCCCAAGAGACCCAGTACTTC
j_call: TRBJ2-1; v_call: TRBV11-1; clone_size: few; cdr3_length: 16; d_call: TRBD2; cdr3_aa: CASSPISGGPSNEQFF; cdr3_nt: TGTGCCAGCAGCCCTATAAGCGGGGGGCCGTCCAATGAGCAGTTCTTC
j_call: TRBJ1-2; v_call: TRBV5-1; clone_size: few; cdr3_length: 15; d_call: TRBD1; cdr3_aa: CASSLDTGGAWGYTF; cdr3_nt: TGCGCCAGCAGCTTGGATACAGGGGGCGCTTGGGGCTACACCTTC
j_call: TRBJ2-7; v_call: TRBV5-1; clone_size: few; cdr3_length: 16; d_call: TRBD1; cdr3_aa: CASSASPGQGDYEQYF; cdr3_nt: TGCGCCAGCAGCGCCAGCCCGGGACAGGGAGACTACGAGCAGTACTTC
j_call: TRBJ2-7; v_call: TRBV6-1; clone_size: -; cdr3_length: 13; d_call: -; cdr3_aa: CASTSGPRYEQYF; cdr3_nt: TGTGCCAGCACCTCTGGACCTCGCTACGAGCAGTACTTC
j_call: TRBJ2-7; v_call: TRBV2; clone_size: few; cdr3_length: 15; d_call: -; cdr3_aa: CASGGIPSFSYEQYF; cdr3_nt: TGTGCCAGCGGAGGTATACCCTCATTCTCCTACGAGCAGTACTTC
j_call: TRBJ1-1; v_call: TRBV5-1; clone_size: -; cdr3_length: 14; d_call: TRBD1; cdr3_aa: CASSTRTGWTEAFF; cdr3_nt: TGCGCCAGCAGCACCCGGACAGGGTGGACTGAAGCTTTCTTT
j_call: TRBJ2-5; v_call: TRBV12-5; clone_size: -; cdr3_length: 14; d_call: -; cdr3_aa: CASGPPVGAETQYF; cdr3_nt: TGTGCTAGTGGTCCCCCCGTCGGGGCAGAGACCCAGTACTTC
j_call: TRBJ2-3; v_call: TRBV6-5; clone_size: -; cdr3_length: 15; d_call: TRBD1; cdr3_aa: CASNLGQGVENTQYF; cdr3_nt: TGTGCCAGCAACCTGGGACAGGGGGTAGAAAATACGCAGTATTTT
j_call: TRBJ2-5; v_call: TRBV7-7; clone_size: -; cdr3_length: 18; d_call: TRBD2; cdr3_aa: CASSPLPRTSGGQETQYF; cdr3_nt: TGTGCTAGCAGCCCCTTGCCCAGGACTAGCGGGGGCCAAGAGACCCAGTACTTC